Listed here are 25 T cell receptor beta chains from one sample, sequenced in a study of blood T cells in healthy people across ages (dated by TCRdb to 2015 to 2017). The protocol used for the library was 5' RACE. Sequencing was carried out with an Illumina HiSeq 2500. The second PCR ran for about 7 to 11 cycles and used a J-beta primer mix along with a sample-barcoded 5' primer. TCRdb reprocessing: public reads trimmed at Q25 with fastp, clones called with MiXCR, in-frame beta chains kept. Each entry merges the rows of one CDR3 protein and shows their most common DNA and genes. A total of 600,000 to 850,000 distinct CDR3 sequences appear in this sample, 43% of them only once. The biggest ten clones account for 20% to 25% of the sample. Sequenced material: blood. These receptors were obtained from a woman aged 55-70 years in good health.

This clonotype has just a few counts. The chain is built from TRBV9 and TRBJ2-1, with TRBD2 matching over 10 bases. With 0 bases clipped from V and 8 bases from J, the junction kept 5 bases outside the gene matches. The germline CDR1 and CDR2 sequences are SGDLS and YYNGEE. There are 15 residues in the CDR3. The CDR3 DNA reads TGTGCCAGCAGCGTAGCTAGCGGGAGTACGGATGAGCAGTTCTTC. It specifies CASSVASGSTDEQFF.

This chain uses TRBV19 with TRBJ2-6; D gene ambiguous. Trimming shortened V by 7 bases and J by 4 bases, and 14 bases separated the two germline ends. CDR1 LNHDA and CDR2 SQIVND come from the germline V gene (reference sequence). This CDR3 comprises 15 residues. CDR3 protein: CASTLAEVGANVLTF. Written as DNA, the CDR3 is TGTGCCAGTACTCTCGCAGAGGTCGGGGCCAACGTCCTGACTTTC.

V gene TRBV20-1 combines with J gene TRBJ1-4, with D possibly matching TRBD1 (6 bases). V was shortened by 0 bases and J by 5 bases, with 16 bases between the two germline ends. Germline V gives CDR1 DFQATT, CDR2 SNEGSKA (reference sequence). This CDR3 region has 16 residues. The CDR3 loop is CSARDGGGATNEKLFF. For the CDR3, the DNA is TGCAGTGCTAGAGACGGGGGGGGCGCCACGAATGAAAAACTGTTTTTT.

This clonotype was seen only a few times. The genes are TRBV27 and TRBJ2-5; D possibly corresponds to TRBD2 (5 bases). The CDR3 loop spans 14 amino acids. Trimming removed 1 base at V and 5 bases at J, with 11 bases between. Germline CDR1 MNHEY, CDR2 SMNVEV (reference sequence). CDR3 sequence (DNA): TGTGCCAGCAGTTTATATACTAGGCGGGAGACCCAGTACTTC. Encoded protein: CASSLYTRRETQYF.

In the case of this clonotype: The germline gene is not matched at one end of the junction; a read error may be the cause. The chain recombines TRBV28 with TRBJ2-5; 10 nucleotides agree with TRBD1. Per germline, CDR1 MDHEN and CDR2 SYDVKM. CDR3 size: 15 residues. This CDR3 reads CAHQMGQGNREIQYF. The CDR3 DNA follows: TGTGCCCATCAGATGGGACAGGGGAACCGAGAGATCCAGTACTTC.

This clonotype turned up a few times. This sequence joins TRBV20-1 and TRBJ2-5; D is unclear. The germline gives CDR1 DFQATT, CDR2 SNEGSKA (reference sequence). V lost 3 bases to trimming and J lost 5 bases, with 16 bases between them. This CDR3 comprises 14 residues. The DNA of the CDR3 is TGCAGTGCTAGCCGTGGCGAGCCCCGGGAGACCCAGTACTTC. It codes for CSASRGEPRETQYF.

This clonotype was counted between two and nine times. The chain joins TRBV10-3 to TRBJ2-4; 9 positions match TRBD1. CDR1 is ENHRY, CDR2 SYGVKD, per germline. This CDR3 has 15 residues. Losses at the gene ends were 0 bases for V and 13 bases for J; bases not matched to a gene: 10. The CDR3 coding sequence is TGTGCCATCAGTGAGTCGTCGGACAGGGGAATCTCGCAGTACTTC. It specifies CAISESSDRGISQYF.

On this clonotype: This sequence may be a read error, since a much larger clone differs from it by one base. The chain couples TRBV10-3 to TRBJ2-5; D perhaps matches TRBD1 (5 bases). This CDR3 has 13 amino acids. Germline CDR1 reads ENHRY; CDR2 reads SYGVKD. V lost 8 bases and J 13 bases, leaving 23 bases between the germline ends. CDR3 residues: CAISEGEGVERYF. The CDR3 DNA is TGTGCCATCTCAGAAGGGGAAGGGGTGGAAAGGTACTTC.

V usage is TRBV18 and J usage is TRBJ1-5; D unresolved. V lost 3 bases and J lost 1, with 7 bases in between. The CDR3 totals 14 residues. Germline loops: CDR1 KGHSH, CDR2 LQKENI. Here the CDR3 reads CASSPGASNQPQHF. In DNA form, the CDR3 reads TGTGCCAGCTCACCGGGAGCAAGCAATCAGCCCCAGCATTTT.

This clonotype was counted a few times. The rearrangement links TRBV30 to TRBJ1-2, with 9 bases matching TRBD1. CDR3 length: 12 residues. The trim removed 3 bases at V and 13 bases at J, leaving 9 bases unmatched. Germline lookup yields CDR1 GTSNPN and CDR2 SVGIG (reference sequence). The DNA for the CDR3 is TGTGCCTGGAGGCCCGGGACAGGGATCTGCACCTTC. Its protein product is CAWRPGTGICTF.

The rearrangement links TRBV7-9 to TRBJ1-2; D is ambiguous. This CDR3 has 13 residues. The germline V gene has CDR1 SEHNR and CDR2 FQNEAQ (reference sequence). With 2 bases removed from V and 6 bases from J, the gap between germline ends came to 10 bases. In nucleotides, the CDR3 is TGTGCCAGCAGCTTATGGGAGGAGGATGGCTACACCTTC. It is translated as CASSLWEEDGYTF.

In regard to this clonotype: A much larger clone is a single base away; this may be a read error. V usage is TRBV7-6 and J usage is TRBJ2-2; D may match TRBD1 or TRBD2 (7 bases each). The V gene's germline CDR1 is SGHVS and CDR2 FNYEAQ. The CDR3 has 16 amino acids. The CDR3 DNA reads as TGTGCCAGCAGCCCTCAGGGGGGGGCGAACACCGGGGAGCCGTTTTTT. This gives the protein CASSPQGGANTGEPFF.

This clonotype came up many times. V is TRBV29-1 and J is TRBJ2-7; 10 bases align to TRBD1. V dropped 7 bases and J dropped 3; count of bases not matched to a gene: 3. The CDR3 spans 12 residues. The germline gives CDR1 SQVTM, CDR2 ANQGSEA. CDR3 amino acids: CSAGQGDYEQYF. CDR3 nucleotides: TGCAGCGCTGGACAGGGGGACTACGAGCAGTACTTC.

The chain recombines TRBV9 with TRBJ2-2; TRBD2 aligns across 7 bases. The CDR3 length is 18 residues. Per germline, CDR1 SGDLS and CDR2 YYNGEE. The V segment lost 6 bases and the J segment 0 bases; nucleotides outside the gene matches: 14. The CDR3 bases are TGTGCCAGCACCCGTGGGGGGAGGGCCGTTTCGAACACCGGGGAGCTGTTTTTT. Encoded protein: CASTRGGRAVSNTGELFF.

The CDR3 nucleotides are TGTGCCAGCAGCCCAACAGCGGAGAGTGACCAGTACTTC. Protein: CASSPTAESDQYF. The gene calls are TRBV27 and TRBJ2-5, with TRBD2 as a possible D gene (5 bases). CDR1 and CDR2 from the germline V gene are MNHEY and SMNVEV (reference sequence). CDR3 length: 13 residues. The ends were cut back, 6 bases at V and 10 bases at J, with 18 bases in the middle.

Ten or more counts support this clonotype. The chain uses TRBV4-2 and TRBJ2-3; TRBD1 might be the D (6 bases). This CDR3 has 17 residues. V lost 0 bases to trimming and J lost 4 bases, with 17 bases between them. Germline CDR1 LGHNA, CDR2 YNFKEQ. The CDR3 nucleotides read TGTGCCAGCAGCCAAGAGCTTCGGGCAGGGGCGGCAGATACGCAGTATTTT. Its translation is CASSQELRAGAADTQYF.

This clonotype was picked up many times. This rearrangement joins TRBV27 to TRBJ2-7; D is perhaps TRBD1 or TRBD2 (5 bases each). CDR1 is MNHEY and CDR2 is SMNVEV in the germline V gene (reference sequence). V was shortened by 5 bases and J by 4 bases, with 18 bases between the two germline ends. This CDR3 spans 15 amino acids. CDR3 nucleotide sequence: TGTGCCAGCAGTCCCGACCCGGGGCGCCCGTACGAGCAGTACTTC. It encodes CASSPDPGRPYEQYF.

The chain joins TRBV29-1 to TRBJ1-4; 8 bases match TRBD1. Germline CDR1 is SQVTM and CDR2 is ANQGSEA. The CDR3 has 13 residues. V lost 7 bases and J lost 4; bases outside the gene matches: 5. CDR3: CSASGQGNEKLFF. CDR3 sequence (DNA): TGCAGCGCATCCGGACAGGGTAATGAAAAACTGTTTTTT.

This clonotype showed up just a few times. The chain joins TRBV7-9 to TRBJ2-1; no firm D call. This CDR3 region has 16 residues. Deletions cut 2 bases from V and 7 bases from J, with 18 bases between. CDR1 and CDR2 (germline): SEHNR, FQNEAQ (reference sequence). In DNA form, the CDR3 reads TGTGCCAGCAGCTTAATAGGCCAGTCGTTGAGGAATGAGCAGTTCTTC. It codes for CASSLIGQSLRNEQFF.

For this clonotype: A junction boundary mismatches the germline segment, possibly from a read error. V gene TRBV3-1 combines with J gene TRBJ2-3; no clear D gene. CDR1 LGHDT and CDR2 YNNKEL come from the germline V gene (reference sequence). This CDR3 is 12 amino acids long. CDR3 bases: TGTGCCGGCAGCCAGACCACAGATACGCAGTATTTT. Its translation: CAGSQTTDTQYF.

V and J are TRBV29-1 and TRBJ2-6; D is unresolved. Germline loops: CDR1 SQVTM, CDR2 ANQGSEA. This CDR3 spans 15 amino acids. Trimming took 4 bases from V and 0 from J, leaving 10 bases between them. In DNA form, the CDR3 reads TGCAGCGTTGTCCTGGTCGCCTCTGGGGCCAACGTCCTGACTTTC. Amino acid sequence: CSVVLVASGANVLTF.

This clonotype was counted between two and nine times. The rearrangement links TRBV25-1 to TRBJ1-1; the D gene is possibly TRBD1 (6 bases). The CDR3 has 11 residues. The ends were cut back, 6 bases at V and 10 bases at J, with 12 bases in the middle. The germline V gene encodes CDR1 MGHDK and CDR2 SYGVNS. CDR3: CASSYSGAAFF. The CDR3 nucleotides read TGTGCCAGCAGCTACTCAGGGGCAGCTTTCTTT.

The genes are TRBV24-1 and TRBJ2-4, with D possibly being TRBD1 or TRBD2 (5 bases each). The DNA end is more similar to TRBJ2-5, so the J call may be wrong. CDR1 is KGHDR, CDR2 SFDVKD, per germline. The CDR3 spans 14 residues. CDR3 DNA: TGTGCCACCAGTGATACGGGGCTGCAAGAGACCCAGTACTTC. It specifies CATSDTGLQETQYF.

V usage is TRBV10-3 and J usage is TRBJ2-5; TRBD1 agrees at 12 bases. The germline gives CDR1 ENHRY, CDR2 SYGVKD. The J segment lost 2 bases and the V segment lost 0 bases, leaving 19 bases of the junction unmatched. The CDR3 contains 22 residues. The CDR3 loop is CAISESGTGGAGTTSSQETQYF. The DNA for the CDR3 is TGTGCCATCAGTGAGTCGGGGACAGGGGGCGCCGGGACGACCTCCTCACAAGAGACCCAGTACTTC.

The CDR3 region is CASSKRGDNLYEQYF. The CDR3 bases are TGTGCCAGCAGCAAACGGGGGGATAATCTCTACGAGCAGTACTTC. V gene TRBV21-1 combines with J gene TRBJ2-7; the table calls TRBD1, which could not be checked here. TRBV21-1 is annotated as a pseudogene. The CDR3 consists of 15 residues.